This TCR beta chain was captured in a study of OX40 agonist ivuxolimab in advanced cancers. Across the whole study: Patients were dosed intravenously with ivuxolimab at 0.01 to 10 mg/kg every 2 weeks. Of the patients, three showed partial responses, one with hepatocellular carcinoma and two with cutaneous melanoma. Broader study findings: Clonal expansion was seen in CD4+ and CD8+ blood T cells by week 6 at 0.1 to 3.0 mg/kg.

Autoimmune disease history or systemic immunosuppression meant exclusion. As concerns this clone: What it binds is unknown.

Repertoires were generated with immunoSEQ multiplex PCR, while TCRdb's copy carries only in-frame clones and drops some. The data hold under 80,000 clones, with over 90% observed a single time. The clonotype comes from an adult with an advanced solid tumor such as melanoma, head and neck, liver or kidney cancer. The material sequenced was CD4+ or CD8+ T cells sorted from blood, taken in a trial of the OX40 agonist ivuxolimab.

CDR3 in amino acids: CASSLDAWEQFF. CDR3 nucleotides: TGCGCCAGCAGCTTAGACGCATGGGAGCAGTTCTTC. This chain connects TRBV5-1 to TRBJ2-1; no clear D. The CDR3 contains 12 residues. Per the germline V gene, CDR1 is SGHRS and CDR2 is YFSETQ. The V end lost 2 bases, the J end lost 10 bases, and 10 bases lay between the germline ends.